The T cell receptor (beta chain) under discussion was sequenced for a study of blood T cell repertoires in COVID-19. Study-wide background: The United States, Italy and Spain supplied acute and convalescent COVID-19 samples.

Source study methods: From reference gene primer amplification, estimates of nucleated cell counts were derived. The repertoire was sequenced with immunoSEQ multiplex PCR; TCRdb's copy has only in-frame clones and lacks some. V and J calls and clone size are those listed in that table; D and trimming were worked out from the DNA. The sample includes 100,000 to 150,000 clones, approximately 90% of them seen just once. The germline V and J ends were trimmed by 0 bases and 4 bases, with 10 bases remaining between them. CDR3 length equals 14 residues. CDR1 and CDR2 (germline): SGHNT, YYREEE (reference sequence).

The receptor comes from a man in his 60s with COVID-19, enrolled during active disease. The chain has TRBV5-4 and TRBJ2-5, with a possible D match to TRBD1 (5 bases). The sample was peripheral blood. The DNA for the CDR3 is TGTGCCAGCAGCTTGGGGGGCTGGACAGAGACCCAGTACTTC. This sequence encodes CASSLGGWTETQYF.